Sequencing of this T cell receptor beta chain was carried out in a study of cytomegalovirus exposure and HLA in healthy donors. At the level of the study: Unique TCR beta sequences numbering fewer than 130 million came from 150 million to 200 million T cells in an earlier analysis. The study, taken as a whole, reports: Researchers left out some V segments, among them TRBV6-2 and TRBV6-3, as indistinguishable. With later analysis, a missense DCLRE1C variant became linked to TCR beta V- and J-gene trimming. One later analysis reportedly identified an Asian-associated ancestry cluster that showed fewer N-insertions than the approximately 700-donor mean.

A remark on this clone: The antigen is not known.

PCR primers comprised 60 Vbeta and 13 Jbeta primers. TCRdb's table, derived via immunoSEQ multiplex PCR, lists solely in-frame clones and lacks some. Here the sample spans some 150,000 clones, about 84% being singletons. Germline CDR1 reads ENHRY; CDR2 reads SYGVKD. The V and J ends lost 0 bases and 4 bases, in that order; junction bases with no gene match: 12. This CDR3 region has 17 residues. V and J are TRBV10-3 and TRBJ2-7, with 7 bases matching TRBD2. The clonotype comes from a male donor in good health and CMV-seronegative. Sample: PBMCs. The CDR3 protein is CAISESKGTSVRYEQYF. CDR3 bases: TGTGCCATCAGTGAGTCGAAGGGTACTAGCGTAAGATACGAGCAGTACTTC.